This TCR beta chain was profiled in a study of blood T cell repertoires in COVID-19. Overall study: Researchers got acute and convalescent COVID-19 samples from the United States, Italy and Spain.

Seattle's cohort entered during active infection and was followed longitudinally. TCRdb's copy holds only in-frame clones and misses some; the assay was immunoSEQ multiplex PCR. Of 270,000 or so clones detected, around 92% appear once; the ten largest clones hold approximately 12%. The CDR3 runs to 16 residues. Per germline, CDR1 LNHDA and CDR2 SQIVND (reference sequence). V dropped 8 bases and J dropped 6 bases, with 20 bases sitting between them. The sequence was obtained from a woman aged 25-40 years with COVID-19, enrolled during active disease. The V and J genes are TRBV19 and TRBJ1-6, with D uncertain. The specimen sequenced was peripheral blood. The CDR3 loop reads CASARTGKFLNSPLHF. CDR3 DNA sequence: TGTGCCAGTGCCCGAACGGGGAAATTTCTTAATTCACCCCTCCACTTT.